One and the same sample provided the 18 T cell receptor beta chains below, sequenced in a study of CD8+ T cells in alopecia areata. Following RNA extraction, reverse transcription yielded cDNA that acted as the sequencing template. Only in-frame clones appear in the TCRdb table, and some are missing; sequencing was by immunoSEQ multiplex PCR. The repertoire holds some 170,000 clones, with 67% as singletons. The source was CD8+ T cells sorted from blood, collected at week 0. The receptors were gathered from a human donor with alopecia areata.

The V gene is TRBV7-9, the J gene TRBJ2-3; D is unresolved. V gave up 7 bases and J gave up 1 base, with 9 bases separating them. This CDR3 is 13 amino acids long. Per germline, CDR1 SEHNR and CDR2 FQNEAQ (reference sequence). The CDR3 here is CASMSEGTDTQYF. Written as DNA, the CDR3 is TGTGCCAGCATGAGCGAGGGCACAGATACGCAGTATTTT.

In its sample, this clone was seen a few times. The chain recombines TRBV28 with TRBJ2-2; D gene unclear. V was shortened by 3 bases and J by 7 bases, with 9 bases between the two germline ends. The CDR3 spans 13 residues. Germline lookup yields CDR1 MDHEN and CDR2 SYDVKM. DNA of the CDR3: TGTGCCAGCAGTTTCGGAGTGGGCGGGGAGCTGTTTTTT. Amino acids: CASSFGVGGELFF.

This chain connects TRBV15 to TRBJ2-2; D gene ambiguous. From germline, CDR1 is LNHNV and CDR2 YYDKDF (reference sequence). This CDR3 is built from 12 residues. Trimming removed 2 bases from V and 6 bases from J, with 4 bases in between. The CDR3 sequence is CATSRHPGELFF. Written as DNA, the CDR3 is TGTGCCACCAGCAGACACCCCGGGGAGCTGTTTTTT.

This chain links TRBV15 with TRBJ2-1; D is unclear. Germline V gene data show CDR1 as LNHNV and CDR2 as YYDKDF (reference sequence). CDR3 size: 14 residues. Trimming cost V 5 bases and J 3 bases, with 11 bases left between them. The DNA for the CDR3 is TGTGCCACCAGCCCGCCTGTCCGCTACAATGAGCAGTTCTTC. Its protein is CATSPPVRYNEQFF.

The V and J genes are TRBV5-6 and TRBJ2-2, with 7 bases matching TRBD1. This CDR3 is built from 14 residues. V trimming: 6 bases; J trimming: 7 bases; junction bases outside the gene matches: 9. The V gene's germline CDR1 is SGHDT and CDR2 YYEEEE. The CDR3 coding sequence is TGTGCCAGCAACCCCCCGGGACAGATCGGGGAGCTGTTTTTT. It specifies CASNPPGQIGELFF.

This clone came up a few times. The genes are TRBV29-1 and TRBJ2-7; no clear D gene. The V gene's germline CDR1 is SQVTM and CDR2 ANQGSEA. V was pared by 1 base and J by 2 bases, with 9 bases between. The CDR3 covers 13 residues. CDR3 sequence (DNA): TGCAGCGTTGAAGGGGATTCACCCTACGAGCAGTACTTC. Residues: CSVEGDSPYEQYF.

The J gene is TRBJ2-2, the V gene TRBV5-6; D might be TRBD1 or TRBD2, each matching 5 bases. The V gene's germline CDR1 is SGHDT and CDR2 YYEEEE. CDR3 length: 15 residues. The V and J ends lost 0 bases and 2 bases respectively, with 8 bases between them. The CDR3 DNA reads as TGTGCCAGCAGCTTGGCGGGGCTCAACACCGGGGAGCTGTTTTTT. Its translation: CASSLAGLNTGELFF.

This clone turned up a few times. This same CDR3 is encoded by further DNA sequences in the sample. This chain uses TRBV5-1 with TRBJ2-7; no definite D call. CDR1 is SGHRS, CDR2 YFSETQ, per germline. The CDR3 loop spans 11 amino acids. V was clipped by 0 bases and J by 4 bases, with 2 bases between them. The CDR3 nucleotides read TGCGCCAGCAGCTTGGGGTACGAGCAGTACTTC. Protein sequence: CASSLGYEQYF.

CDR3 coding DNA: TGTGCCTGGAGTGGTCAGTGGGCGAATCAGCCCCAGCATTTT. It is translated as CAWSGQWANQPQHF. This rearrangement joins TRBV30 to TRBJ1-5; D unresolved. V shed 1 base and J shed 4 bases, with 11 bases lying between them. The CDR3 is 14 residues long. Germline V lookup: CDR1 GTSNPN, CDR2 SVGIG (reference sequence).

The genes are TRBV29-1 and TRBJ2-5; 12 bases agree with TRBD2. The CDR3 consists of 14 residues. Per germline, CDR1 SQVTM and CDR2 ANQGSEA. V trimming: 5 bases; J trimming: 2 bases; junction bases outside the gene matches: 3. Written as DNA, the CDR3 is TGCAGCGTTCCGACTAGCGGGGGACAAGAGACCCAGTACTTC. Translated: CSVPTSGGQETQYF. Complete variable domain (other parts from reference TRBV29-1 and TRBJ2-5): SAVISQKPSRDICQRGTSLTIQCQVDSQVTMMFWYRQQPGQSLTLIATANQGSEATYESGFVIDKFPISRPNLTFSTLTVSNMSPEDSSIYLCSVPTSGGQETQYFGPGTRLLVL.

V is TRBV30 and J is TRBJ1-2; no clear D gene. The CDR3 length is 13 residues. Germline CDR1 reads GTSNPN; CDR2 reads SVGIG (reference sequence). The ends were cut back, 3 bases at V and 1 base at J, with 9 bases in the middle. The CDR3: CAWRGPRNYGYTF. Here the CDR3 DNA reads TGTGCCTGGAGAGGGCCGCGTAACTATGGCTACACCTTC.

The chain joins TRBV29-1 to TRBJ2-7; 9 bases match TRBD1. This CDR3 is built from 15 residues. J gave up 3 bases and V 3 bases, and 9 bases lay outside the gene matches. In germline, CDR1 is SQVTM, CDR2 ANQGSEA. The CDR3 nucleotides are TGCAGCGTTGAGGTATGGGACAGGGTGCGCTACGAGCAGTACTTC. Amino acid sequence: CSVEVWDRVRYEQYF.

The chain has TRBV15 and TRBJ2-3; the match to TRBD2 covers 8 bases. V shed 2 bases, J shed 10 bases, and the junction held 14 bases outside the gene matches. This CDR3 comprises 16 residues. Germline CDR1 is LNHNV and CDR2 is YYDKDF (reference sequence). CDR3 bases: TGTGCCACCAGCAGAAGAGCGGGGGCCCAGGGCTGGCCGCAGTATTTT. Translating gives CATSRRAGAQGWPQYF.

The rearrangement joins TRBV7-7 to TRBJ2-7; TRBD1 matches at 7 bases. The CDR3 contains 13 residues. Germline assignment: CDR1 SSHAT and CDR2 FNYEAQ (reference sequence). J lost 5 bases, V lost 5 bases, and 6 bases had no gene match. CDR3 residues: CASSRTGDHEQYF. In DNA form, the CDR3 reads TGTGCCAGCAGCCGAACAGGGGACCACGAGCAGTACTTC.

This chain uses TRBV6-5 with TRBJ1-1; unclear D gene. CDR1 is MNHEY and CDR2 is SVGAGI in the germline V gene. The V end lost 4 bases, the J end lost 1 base, and 7 bases lay between the germline ends. This CDR3 has 13 amino acids. The CDR3 bases are TGTGCCAGCAGTTTCCCAGGGAACACTGAAGCTTTCTTT. Translating gives CASSFPGNTEAFF.

The chain employs TRBV20-1 and TRBJ2-1; D not certain. CDR1 is DFQATT, CDR2 SNEGSKA, per germline (reference sequence). CDR3 size: 10 residues. The germline V and J ends were trimmed by 5 bases and 6 bases, with 5 bases remaining between them. The CDR3 reads CSAPSNEQFF. CDR3 nucleotides: TGCAGTGCTCCGAGCAATGAGCAGTTCTTC.

This clone showed up just a few times. This chain links TRBV11-2 with TRBJ2-1, with D hard to call. V lost 4 bases, J lost 1 base, and 11 bases lay in between. The V gene's germline CDR1 is SGHAT and CDR2 FQNNGV. The CDR3 runs 15 residues. This chain's CDR3 is CASSSRPISYNEQFF. As DNA, the CDR3 is TGTGCCAGCAGCTCCCGACCGATATCCTACAATGAGCAGTTCTTC.

This chain connects TRBV5-1 to TRBJ2-1; no reliable D call. The CDR3 extends over 16 amino acids. Germline CDR1 reads SGHRS; CDR2 reads YFSETQ. Trimming removed 4 bases at V and 7 bases at J, with 21 bases between. The CDR3 DNA reads as TGCGCCAGCAGCCTGTCGGGTTCAGGAATGTTGAATGAGCAGTTCTTC. Its protein is CASSLSGSGMLNEQFF.